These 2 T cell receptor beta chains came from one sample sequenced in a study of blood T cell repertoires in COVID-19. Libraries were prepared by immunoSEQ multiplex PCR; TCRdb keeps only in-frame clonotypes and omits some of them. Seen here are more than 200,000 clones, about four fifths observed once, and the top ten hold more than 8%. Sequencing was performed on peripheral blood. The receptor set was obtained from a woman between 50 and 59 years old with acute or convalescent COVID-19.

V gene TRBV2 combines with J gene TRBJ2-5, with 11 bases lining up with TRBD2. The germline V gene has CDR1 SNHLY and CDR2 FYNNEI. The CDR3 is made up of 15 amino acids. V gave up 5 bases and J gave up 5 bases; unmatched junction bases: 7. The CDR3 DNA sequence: TGTGCCAGCAGTCCGCTAGCGGGAGGACGTGAGACCCAGTACTTC. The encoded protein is CASSPLAGGRETQYF. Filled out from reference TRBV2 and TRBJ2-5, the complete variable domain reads EPEVTQTPSHQVTQMGQEVILRCVPISNHLYFYWYRQILGQKVEFLVSFYNNEISEKSEIFDDQFSVERPDGSNFTLKIRSTKLEDSAMYFCASSPLAGGRETQYFGPGTRLLVL.

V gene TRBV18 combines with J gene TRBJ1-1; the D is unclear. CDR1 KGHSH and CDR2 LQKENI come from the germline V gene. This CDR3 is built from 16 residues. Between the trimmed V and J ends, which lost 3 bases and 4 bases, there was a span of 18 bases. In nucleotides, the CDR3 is TGTGCCAGCTCACCTACTTTTCTTGGTGAGGGCACTGAAGCTTTCTTT. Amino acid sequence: CASSPTFLGEGTEAFF.